Described below is a single T cell receptor (beta chain) sequence and its context. No antigen is known for it. This table comes from immunoSEQ multiplex PCR, and its TCRdb copy is limited to in-frame clones, with some not included. The profile shows fewer than 70,000 clones, about 92% of them singletons. The data stem from a study of OX40 agonist ivuxolimab in advanced cancers. Germline CDR1 reads MNHNS; CDR2 reads SASEGT. This CDR3 has 15 residues. Findings and caveats of the study: The CD4+ and CD8+ T cells in the blood had expanded clonally by week 6 at 0.1 to 3.0 mg/kg. Expanded clones were, on average, more numerous among CD8+ T cells than CD4+.

This sequence originates from an adult with an advanced solid tumor such as melanoma, head and neck, liver or kidney cancer. This chain uses TRBV6-1 with TRBJ2-5; 9 nucleotides match TRBD1. The end of the DNA aligns better with TRBJ2-7, so the J call may be wrong. The source was CD4+ or CD8+ T cells sorted from blood, collected in a trial of the OX40 agonist ivuxolimab. Here the CDR3 reads CASSVSQGARYEQYF. The CDR3, as DNA: TGTGCCAGCAGTGTGTCACAGGGGGCGCGGTACGAGCAGTACTTC.